A few counts support the clone carrying this T cell receptor (beta chain). The antigen remains undetermined. This specimen belongs to a study of shared clonotypes between healthy human individuals. General study results and limits: When naive CD4 clonotypes were compared across a few donors, around 5% were shared. Non-shared clonotypes showed lower generation probabilities than clonotypes common to all four donors. Expectations were that clonotype sharing among donors would be affected by sequencing depth.

Clones were read by immunoSEQ multiplex PCR, and TCRdb kept only the in-frame ones, dropping some. The table lists 950,000 to 1,100,000 clones, around 82% of them singletons, with 0.6% to 0.7% in the top ten. V gave up 2 bases and J gave up 12 bases, with 16 bases separating them. The CDR3 is 13 residues long. Germline CDR1 SEHNR, CDR2 FQNEAQ (reference sequence). Sequencing was performed on memory CD4+ T cells from PBMCs. Subset reported: CD45RA-negative fraction. The clonotype originates from a man in his late teens or twenties in good health. Some clones in this sample may be carry-over from other donors' samples. The chain carries TRBV7-9 and TRBJ1-1; a possible D gene is TRBD1 (5 bases). CDR3 DNA: TGTGCCAGCAGCTTATCGATCGGGGACGTAACTTTCTTT. Protein sequence: CASSLSIGDVTFF.